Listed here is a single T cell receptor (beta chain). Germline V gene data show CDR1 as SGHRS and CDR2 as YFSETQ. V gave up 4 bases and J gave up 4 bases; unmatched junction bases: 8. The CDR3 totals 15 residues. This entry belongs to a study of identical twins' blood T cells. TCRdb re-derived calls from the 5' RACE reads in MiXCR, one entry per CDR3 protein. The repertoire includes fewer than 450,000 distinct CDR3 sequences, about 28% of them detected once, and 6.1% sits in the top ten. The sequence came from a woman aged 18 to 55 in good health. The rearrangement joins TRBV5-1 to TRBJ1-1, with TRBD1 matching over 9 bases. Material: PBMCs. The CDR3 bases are TGCGCCAGCAGCGCAGATACAGGGGGCTCCACTGAAGCTTTCTTT. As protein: CASSADTGGSTEAFF. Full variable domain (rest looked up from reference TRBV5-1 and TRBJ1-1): KAGVTQTPRYLIKTRGQQVTLSCSPISGHRSVSWYQQTPGQGLQFLFEYFSETQRNKGNFPGRFSGRQFSNSRSEMNVSTLELGDSALYLCASSADTGGSTEAFFGQGTRLTVV.